This record concerns one TCR beta chain sequence. Study processing details: Estimation of nucleated cell counts was performed using reference gene primer amplification. Profiled with immunoSEQ multiplex PCR; TCRdb holds only in-frame clones, not every one. V, J and clone size were drawn from that table, and D and trimming were deduced from the DNA. The sample includes 250,000 or so clones, approximately 90% of them seen just once. The sample originates from a study of blood T cell repertoires in COVID-19. Whole-study context: Spain, Italy and the United States supplied samples that represented acute and convalescent COVID-19. Nucleic acid was either cDNA or gDNA, and it came from T cells, B-cell-depleted T cells, or PBMCs.

The CDR3 is 13 amino acids. This rearrangement joins TRBV21-1 to TRBJ2-1; the table gives TRBD1 as D, unverified against the DNA. TRBV21-1 is marked as a pseudogene. The source of this sequence is a woman aged 25 to 39 with acute COVID-19. Sequenced sample: PBMCs or T cells enriched from blood (not recorded which). In DNA, the CDR3 is TGTGCCAGCAGGCAGGAAGCTGACAATGAGCAGTTCTTC. Its translation: CASRQEADNEQFF.